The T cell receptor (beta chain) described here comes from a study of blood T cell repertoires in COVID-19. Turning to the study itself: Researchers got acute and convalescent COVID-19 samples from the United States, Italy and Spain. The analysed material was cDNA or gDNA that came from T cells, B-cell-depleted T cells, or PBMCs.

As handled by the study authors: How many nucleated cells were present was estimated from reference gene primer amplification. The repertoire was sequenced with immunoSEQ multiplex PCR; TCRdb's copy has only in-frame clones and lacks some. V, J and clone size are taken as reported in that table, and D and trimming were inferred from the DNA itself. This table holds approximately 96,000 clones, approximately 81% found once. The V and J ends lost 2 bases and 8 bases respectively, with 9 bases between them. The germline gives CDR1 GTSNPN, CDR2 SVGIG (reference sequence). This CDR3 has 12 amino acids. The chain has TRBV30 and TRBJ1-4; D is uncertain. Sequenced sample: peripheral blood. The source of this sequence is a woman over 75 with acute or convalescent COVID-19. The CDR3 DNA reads TGTGCCTGGAGTCTCCCCGGGGAAAAACTGTTTTTT. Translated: CAWSLPGEKLFF. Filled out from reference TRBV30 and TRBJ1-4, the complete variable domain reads SQTIHQWPATLVQPVGSPLSLECTVEGTSNPNLYWYRQAAGRGLQLLFYSVGIGQISSEVPQNLSASRPQDRQFILSSKKLLLSDSGFYLCAWSLPGEKLFFGSGTQLSVL.